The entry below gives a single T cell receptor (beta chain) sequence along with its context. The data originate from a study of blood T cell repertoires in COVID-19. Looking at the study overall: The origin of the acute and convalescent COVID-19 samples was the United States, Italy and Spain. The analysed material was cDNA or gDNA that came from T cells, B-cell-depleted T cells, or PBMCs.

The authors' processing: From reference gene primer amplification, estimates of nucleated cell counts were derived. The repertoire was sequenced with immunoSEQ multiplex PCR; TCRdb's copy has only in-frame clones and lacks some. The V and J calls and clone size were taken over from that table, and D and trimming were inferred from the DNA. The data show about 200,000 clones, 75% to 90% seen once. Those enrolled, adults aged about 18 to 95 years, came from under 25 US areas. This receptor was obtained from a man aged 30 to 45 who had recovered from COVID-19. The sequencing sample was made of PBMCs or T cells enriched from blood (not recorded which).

The CDR3 protein is CASSPKIGGLETQYF. Here the CDR3 DNA reads TGCGCCAGCAGCCCTAAAATAGGGGGTTTGGAGACCCAGTACTTC. This chain links TRBV4-1 with TRBJ2-5; D is perhaps TRBD1 (6 bases). CDR3 length equals 15 residues. Per germline, CDR1 MGHRA and CDR2 YSYEKL. V was clipped by 4 bases and J by 5 bases, with 17 bases between them.